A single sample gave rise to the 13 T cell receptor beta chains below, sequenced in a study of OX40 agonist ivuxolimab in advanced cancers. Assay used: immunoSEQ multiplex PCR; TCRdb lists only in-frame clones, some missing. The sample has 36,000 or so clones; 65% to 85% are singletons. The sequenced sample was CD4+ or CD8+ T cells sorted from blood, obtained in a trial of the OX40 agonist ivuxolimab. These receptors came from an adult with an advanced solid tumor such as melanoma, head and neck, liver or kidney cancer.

The CDR3 nucleotides read TGTGCCAGCAGCCAAGGCCCAGGGGGCTCCTACAATGAGCAGTTCTTC. It is translated as CASSQGPGGSYNEQFF. The rearrangement uses TRBV4-2 and TRBJ2-1; 7 nucleotides agree with TRBD1. The junction had 3 bases not matched to a gene; V was cut back by 1 base and J by 0 bases. This CDR3 is built from 16 residues. Looked up from germline, CDR1 is LGHNA and CDR2 is YNFKEQ.

CDR3 nucleotide sequence: TGTGCCAGTAGTATGTTGCTCGGACAGGGAGGGACCGGGGAGCTGTTTTTT. Residues: CASSMLLGQGGTGELFF. This chain links TRBV19 with TRBJ2-2; D is perhaps TRBD1 (8 bases). V shed 3 bases and J shed 5 bases, with 19 bases lying between them. Germline V gene data show CDR1 as LNHDA and CDR2 as SQIVND (reference sequence). The CDR3 is 17 residues long.

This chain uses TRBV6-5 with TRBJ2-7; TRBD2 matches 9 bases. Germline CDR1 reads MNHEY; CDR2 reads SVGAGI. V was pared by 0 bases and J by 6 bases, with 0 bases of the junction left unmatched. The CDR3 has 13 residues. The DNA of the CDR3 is TGTGCCAGCAGTTACTCTAGCGGGGGCGAGCAGTACTTC. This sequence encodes CASSYSSGGEQYF.

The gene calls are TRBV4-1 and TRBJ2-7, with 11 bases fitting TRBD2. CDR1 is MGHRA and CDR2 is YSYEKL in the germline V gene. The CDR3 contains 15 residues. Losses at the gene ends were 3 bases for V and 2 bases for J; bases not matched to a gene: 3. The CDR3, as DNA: TGCGCCAGCAGCCAGGGGACTAGCGGAGCCTACGAGCAGTACTTC. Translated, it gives CASSQGTSGAYEQYF.

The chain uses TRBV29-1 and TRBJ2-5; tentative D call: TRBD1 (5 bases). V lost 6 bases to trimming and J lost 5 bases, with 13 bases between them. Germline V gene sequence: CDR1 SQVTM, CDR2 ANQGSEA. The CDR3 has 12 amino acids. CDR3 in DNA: TGCAGCGTGCAAAGGGGTCGGGAGACCCAGTACTTC. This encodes CSVQRGRETQYF.

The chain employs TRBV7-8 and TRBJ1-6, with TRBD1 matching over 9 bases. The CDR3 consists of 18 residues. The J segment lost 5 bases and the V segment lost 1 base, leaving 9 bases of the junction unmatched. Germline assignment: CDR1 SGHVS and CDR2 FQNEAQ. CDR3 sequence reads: CASSLDPGQGVDNSPLHF. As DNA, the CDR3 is TGTGCCAGCAGCTTAGACCCGGGACAGGGAGTAGATAATTCACCCCTCCACTTT.

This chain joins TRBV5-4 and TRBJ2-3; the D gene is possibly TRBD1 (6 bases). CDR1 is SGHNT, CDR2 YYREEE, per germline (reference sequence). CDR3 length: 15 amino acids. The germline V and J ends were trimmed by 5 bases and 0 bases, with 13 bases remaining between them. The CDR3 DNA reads TGTGCCAGCAGTCCGGGACACGGCAGCACAGATACGCAGTATTTT. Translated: CASSPGHGSTDTQYF.

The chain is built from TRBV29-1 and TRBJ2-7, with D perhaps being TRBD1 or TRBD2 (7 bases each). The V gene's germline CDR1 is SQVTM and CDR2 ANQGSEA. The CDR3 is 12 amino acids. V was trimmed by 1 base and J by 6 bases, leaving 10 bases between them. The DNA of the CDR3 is TGCAGCGTTGAAGGCAGGGGGGGCGAGCAGTACTTC. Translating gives CSVEGRGGEQYF.

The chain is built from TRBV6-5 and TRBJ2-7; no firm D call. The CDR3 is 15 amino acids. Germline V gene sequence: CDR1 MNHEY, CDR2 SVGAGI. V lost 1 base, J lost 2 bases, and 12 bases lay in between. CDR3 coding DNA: TGTGCCAGCAGTTACTTAGGAAAGCCAACCTACGAGCAGTACTTC. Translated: CASSYLGKPTYEQYF.

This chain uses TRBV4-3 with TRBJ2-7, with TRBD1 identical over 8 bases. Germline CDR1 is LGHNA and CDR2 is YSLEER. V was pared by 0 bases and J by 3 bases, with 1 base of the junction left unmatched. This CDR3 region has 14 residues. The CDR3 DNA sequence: TGCGCCAGCAGCCAAGACAGGGGGCTCTACGAGCAGTACTTC. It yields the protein CASSQDRGLYEQYF.

The CDR3 nucleotides read TGTGCCAGCAGCCGGTTCGGGACTAGCGGGAAGGGGGGCACAGATACGCAGTATTTT. As protein: CASSRFGTSGKGGTDTQYF. The gene calls are TRBV4-2 and TRBJ2-3; 13 nucleotides agree with TRBD2. This CDR3 region has 19 residues. Trimming cost V 4 bases and J 1 base; bases outside gene matches: 11. Germline lookup yields CDR1 LGHNA and CDR2 YNFKEQ.

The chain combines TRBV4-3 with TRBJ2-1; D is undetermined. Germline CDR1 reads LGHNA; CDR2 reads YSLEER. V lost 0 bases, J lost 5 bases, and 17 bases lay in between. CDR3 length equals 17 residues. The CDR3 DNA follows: TGCGCCAGCAGCCAAGAGTTGAGTGTGCTAGTGGACAATGAGCAGTTCTTC. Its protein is CASSQELSVLVDNEQFF.

The CDR3 bases are TGTGCCAGCAGCGTAAAAGAGACCCAGTACTTC. This sequence encodes CASSVKETQYF. The chain joins TRBV9 to TRBJ2-5; D is ambiguous. This CDR3 region has 11 residues. Germline V CDR1 and CDR2: SGDLS, YYNGEE. V shed 1 base and J shed 3 bases, with 1 base lying between them.